The TCR beta chain described here comes from a study of cytomegalovirus exposure and HLA in healthy donors. Study details: HLA-typed donors were the source of tens of millions of unique TCRs held in an early data release.

This PCR relied on a set of 60 Vbeta primers and 13 Jbeta primers. The method was immunoSEQ multiplex PCR; TCRdb's version includes in-frame clones alone and lacks a portion of them. The sample lists 100,000 to 150,000 clones, approximately 85% seen once, with about 8.1% in the top ten. On this clone: Its antigen is as yet unknown.

Points from the study as a whole: CMV serostatus was the only immune exposure information that was available. It was reportedly the case that the classifier diagnosed cytomegalovirus status with high specificity and sensitivity. TCR beta V- and J-gene trimming, according to a later analysis, was linked to a missense DCLRE1C variant.

Germline-derived CDR1 and CDR2 are SGHVS and FQNEAQ. Trimming took 2 bases from V and 5 from J, leaving 9 bases between them. This CDR3 is built from 13 residues. The chain recombines TRBV7-8 with TRBJ2-5; tentative D call: TRBD2 (5 bases). The sample comprised PBMCs. This clonotype was obtained from a woman between 50 and 59 years old in good health and CMV-seropositive. CDR3 bases: TGTGCCAGCAGCTTAAGAGGGTACGAGACCCAGTACTTC. This gives the protein CASSLRGYETQYF.